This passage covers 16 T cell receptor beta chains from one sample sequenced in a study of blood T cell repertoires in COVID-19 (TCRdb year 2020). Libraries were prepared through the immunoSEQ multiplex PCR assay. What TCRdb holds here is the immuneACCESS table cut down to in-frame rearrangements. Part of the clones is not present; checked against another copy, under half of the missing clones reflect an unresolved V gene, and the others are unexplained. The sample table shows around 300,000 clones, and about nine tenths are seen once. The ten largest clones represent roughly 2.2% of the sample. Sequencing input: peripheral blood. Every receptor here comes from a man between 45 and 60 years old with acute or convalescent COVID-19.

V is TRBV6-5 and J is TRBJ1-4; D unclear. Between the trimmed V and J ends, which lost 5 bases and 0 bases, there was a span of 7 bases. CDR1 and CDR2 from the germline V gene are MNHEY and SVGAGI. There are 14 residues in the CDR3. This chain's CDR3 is CASSPRTTNEKLFF. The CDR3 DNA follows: TGTGCCAGCAGTCCCAGGACAACTAATGAAAAACTGTTTTTT.

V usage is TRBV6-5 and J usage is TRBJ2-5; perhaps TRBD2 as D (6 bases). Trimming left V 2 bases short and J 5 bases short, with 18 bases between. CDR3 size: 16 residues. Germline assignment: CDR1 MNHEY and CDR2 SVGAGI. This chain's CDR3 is CASSYEGTSTYETQYF. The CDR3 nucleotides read TGTGCCAGCAGTTACGAGGGGACTTCCACCTATGAGACCCAGTACTTC.

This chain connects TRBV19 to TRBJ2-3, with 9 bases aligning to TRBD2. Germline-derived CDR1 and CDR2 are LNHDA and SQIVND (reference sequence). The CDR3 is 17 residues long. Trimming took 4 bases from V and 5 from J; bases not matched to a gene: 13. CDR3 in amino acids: CASSKAGAGGAGDTQYF. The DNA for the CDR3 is TGTGCCAGTAGTAAAGCTGGGGCGGGGGGGGCAGGAGATACGCAGTATTTT.

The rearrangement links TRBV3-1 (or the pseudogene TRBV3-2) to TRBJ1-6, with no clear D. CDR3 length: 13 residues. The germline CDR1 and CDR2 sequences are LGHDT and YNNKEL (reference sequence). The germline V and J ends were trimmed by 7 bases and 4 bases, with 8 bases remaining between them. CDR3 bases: TGTGCCAGCACCCGGGATTATAATTCACCCCTCCACTTT. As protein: CASTRDYNSPLHF.

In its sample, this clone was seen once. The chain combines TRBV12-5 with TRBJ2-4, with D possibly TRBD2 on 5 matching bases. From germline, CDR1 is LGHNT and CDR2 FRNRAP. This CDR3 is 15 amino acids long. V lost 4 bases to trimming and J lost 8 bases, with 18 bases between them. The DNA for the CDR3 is TGTGCTAGTGGTTCCGGACGGAAAGGGCGGGACATTCAGTACTTC. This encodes CASGSGRKGRDIQYF.

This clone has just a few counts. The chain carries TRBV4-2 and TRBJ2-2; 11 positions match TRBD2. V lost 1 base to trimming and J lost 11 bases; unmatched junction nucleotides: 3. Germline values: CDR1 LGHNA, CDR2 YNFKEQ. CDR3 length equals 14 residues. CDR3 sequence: CASSQGLAGSELFF. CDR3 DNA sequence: TGTGCCAGCAGCCAAGGACTAGCGGGGAGTGAGCTGTTTTTT.

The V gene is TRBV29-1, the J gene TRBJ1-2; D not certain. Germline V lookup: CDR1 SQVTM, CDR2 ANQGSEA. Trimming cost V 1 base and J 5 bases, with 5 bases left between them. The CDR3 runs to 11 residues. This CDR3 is CSVEARYGYTF. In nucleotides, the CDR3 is TGCAGCGTTGAAGCGCGTTATGGCTACACCTTC.

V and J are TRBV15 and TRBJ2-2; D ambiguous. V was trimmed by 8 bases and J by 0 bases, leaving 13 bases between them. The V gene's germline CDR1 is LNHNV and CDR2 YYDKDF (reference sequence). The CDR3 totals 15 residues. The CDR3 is CATGKEYTNTGELFF. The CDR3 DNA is TGTGCCACCGGCAAGGAGTACACGAACACCGGGGAGCTGTTTTTT.

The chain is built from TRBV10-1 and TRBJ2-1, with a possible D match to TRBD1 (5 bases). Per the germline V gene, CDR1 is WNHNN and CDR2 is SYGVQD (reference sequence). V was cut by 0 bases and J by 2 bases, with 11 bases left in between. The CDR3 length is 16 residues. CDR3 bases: TGCGCCAGCAGTGAGTCATGGGGCGGCCCCTACAATGAGCAGTTCTTC. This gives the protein CASSESWGGPYNEQFF.

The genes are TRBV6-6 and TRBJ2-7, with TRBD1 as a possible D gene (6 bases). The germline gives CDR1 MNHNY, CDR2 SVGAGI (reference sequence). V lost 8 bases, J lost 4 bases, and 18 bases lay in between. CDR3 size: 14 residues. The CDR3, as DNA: TGTGCCAGCGTTCAACAGGGTTCGATTTACGAGCAGTACTTC. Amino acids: CASVQQGSIYEQYF.

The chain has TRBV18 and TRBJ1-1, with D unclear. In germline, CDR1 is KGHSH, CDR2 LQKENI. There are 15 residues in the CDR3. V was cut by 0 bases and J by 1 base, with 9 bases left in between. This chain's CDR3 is CASSPPYRENTEAFF. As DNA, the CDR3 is TGTGCCAGCTCACCACCGTACAGAGAGAACACTGAAGCTTTCTTT.

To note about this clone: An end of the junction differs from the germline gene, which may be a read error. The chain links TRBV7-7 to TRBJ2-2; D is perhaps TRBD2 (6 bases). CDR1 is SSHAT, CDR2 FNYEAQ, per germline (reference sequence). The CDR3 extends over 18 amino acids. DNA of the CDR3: TGTGCTAGCAGCTTAGCGGTGTGGCAGGTGGCGAACACCGGGGAGCTGTTTTTT. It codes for CASSLAVWQVANTGELFF.

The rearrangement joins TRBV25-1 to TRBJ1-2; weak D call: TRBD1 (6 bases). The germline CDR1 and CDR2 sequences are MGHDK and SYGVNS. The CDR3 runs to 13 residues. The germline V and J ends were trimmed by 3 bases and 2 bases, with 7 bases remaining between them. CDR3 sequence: CASSDDRNYGYTF. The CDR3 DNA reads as TGTGCCAGCAGTGACGACAGGAACTATGGCTACACCTTC.

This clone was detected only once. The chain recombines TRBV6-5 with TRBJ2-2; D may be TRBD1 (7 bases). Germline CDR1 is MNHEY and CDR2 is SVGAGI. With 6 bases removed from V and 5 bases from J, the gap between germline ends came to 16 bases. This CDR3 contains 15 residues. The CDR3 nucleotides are TGTGCCAGCAGGATCCAGGGGGGCGTTACCGGGGAGCTGTTTTTT. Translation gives CASRIQGGVTGELFF.

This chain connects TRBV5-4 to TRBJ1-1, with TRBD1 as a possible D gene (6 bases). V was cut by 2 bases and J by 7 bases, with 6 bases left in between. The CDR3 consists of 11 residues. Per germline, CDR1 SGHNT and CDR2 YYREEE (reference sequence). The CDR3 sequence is CASSFRGEAFF. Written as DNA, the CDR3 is TGTGCCAGCAGCTTCAGGGGTGAAGCTTTCTTT.

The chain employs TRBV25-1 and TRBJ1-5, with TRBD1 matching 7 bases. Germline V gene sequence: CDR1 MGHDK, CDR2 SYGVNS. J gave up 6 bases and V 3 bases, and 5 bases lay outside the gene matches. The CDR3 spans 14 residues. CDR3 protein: CASSETGQGQPQHF. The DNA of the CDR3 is TGTGCCAGCAGTGAGACAGGGCAGGGTCAGCCCCAGCATTTT.